This T cell receptor beta chain emerged from a study of spatial heterogeneity in lung cancer. Time point reported: blood at routine non-recurrence follow-up after resection. CDR1 and CDR2 from the germline V gene are MNHEY and SMNVEV (reference sequence). The CDR3 is 17 amino acids. Trimming left V 4 bases short and J 4 bases short, with 17 bases between. Many counts were recorded for this clonotype. A single record per CDR3 protein comes from TCRdb applying MiXCR to the 5' RACE reads. The repertoire holds 9,500 to 12,000 distinct CDR3 sequences, 9.5% to 13% seen once, with around 34% in the top ten. The chain employs TRBV27 and TRBJ2-6; D uncertain. The source was PBMCs, collected at follow-up. The sequence derives from a female donor with early-stage non-small cell lung cancer. Here the CDR3 reads CASSSVPQNPGANVLTF. The CDR3, as DNA: TGTGCCAGCAGTTCGGTCCCACAGAATCCAGGGGCCAACGTCCTGACTTTC. The whole variable domain, filled in from reference TRBV27 and TRBJ2-6, reads EAQVTQNPRYLITVTGKKLTVTCSQNMNHEYMSWYRQDPGLGLRQIYYSMNVEVTDKGDVPEGYKVSRKEKRNFPLILESPSPNQTSLYFCASSSVPQNPGANVLTFGAGSRLTVL.